The rows below give T cell receptor beta chains drawn from one sample of a study of neurological immune-mediated disorders. TCRdb analysed the 5' RACE reads with MiXCR anew, one entry per CDR3 protein. Of about 70,000 distinct CDR3 sequences listed, roughly 3.1% are singletons. The sequencing input was PBMCs. The receptors derive from a woman between 45 and 60 years old with multiple sclerosis. Both conserved end residues are part of each CDR3. A D gene is named only where the DNA matches it firmly. The size field reads once, few or many counts, or a class when the clone is expanded.

TRBV27	-	TRBJ2-7	many	TGTGCCAGCAGTAGAGGGTGGGCCTCCTACGAGCAGTACTTC	CASSRGWASYEQYF
TRBV5-1	-	TRBJ1-2	many	TGCGCCAGCAGCCCCACCGCTGGCCTTACGGGGTATGGCTACACCTTC	CASSPTAGLTGYGYTF
TRBV12-3/TRBV12-4	-	TRBJ2-3	many	TGTGCCAGCAGTTTAGGTAGCTCATCACTGGGTACGCAGTATTTT	CASSLGSSSLGTQYF
TRBV5-5	-	TRBJ2-3	many	TGTGCCAGCAGTGAAGCCTTCAGCCACACAGATACGCAGTATTTT	CASSEAFSHTDTQYF
TRBV2	TRBD2	TRBJ2-1	many	TGTGCCAGCAGTAAAGCCCAACTAGCGGGGGGTCGATACAATGAGCAGTTCTTC	CASSKAQLAGGRYNEQFF
TRBV6-5	TRBD1	TRBJ1-4	many	TGTGCCAGCAGCCTCGACAGGGGAGAAGAAAAACTGTTTTTT	CASSLDRGEEKLFF
TRBV20-1	-	TRBJ2-5	many	TGCAGTGCTAGATTTGTGGCAGGGTTCCAAGAGACCCAGTACTTC	CSARFVAGFQETQYF
TRBV20-1	-	TRBJ1-5	many	TGCAGTGCTATAATTGGGGGAAAAAATCAGCCCCAGCATTTT	CSAIIGGKNQPQHF
TRBV29-1	-	TRBJ2-1	many	TGCAGCGCCCGGACTAACTCCAATGAGCAGTTCTTC	CSARTNSNEQFF
TRBV20-1	-	TRBJ2-5	many	TGCAGTGCTAGATCGCAGGAGACCCAGTACTTC	CSARSQETQYF
TRBV29-1	TRBD2	TRBJ2-4	many	TGCAGCGGAACAGCGGGAGGGGACAAAAACATTCAGTACTTC	CSGTAGGDKNIQYF
TRBV28	TRBD2	TRBJ2-1	many	TGTGCCAGCAGTCCAAGAAGCGGGGGGTTTTACAATGAGCAGTTCTTC	CASSPRSGGFYNEQFF
TRBV5-5	TRBD1	TRBJ1-5	many	TGTGCCAGCAGCATTTTTACCCGTGTTGCAGGGGGCAGGCAGCCCCAGCATTTT	CASSIFTRVAGGRQPQHF
TRBV7-2	-	TRBJ2-2	many	TGTGCCACCCAGGGGGGTATCGGCACCGGGGAGCTGTTTTTT	CATQGGIGTGELFF
TRBV7-9	-	TRBJ1-1	many	TGTGCCAGCAGCTTAGTGGGGGCAGCTTTCTTT	CASSLVGAAFF
TRBV20-1	TRBD2	TRBJ2-3	many	TGCAGTGCTTCCCTAGCGGGAAACACAGATACGCAGTATTTT	CSASLAGNTDTQYF
TRBV10-3	-	TRBJ1-4	many	TGTGCCATCAGTGACCCAGGGTACACTAATGAAAAACTGTTTTTT	CAISDPGYTNEKLFF
TRBV27	-	TRBJ2-7	many	TGTGCCAGCAGTTTATCAGTACGGGCCGCACCCTACGAGCAGTACTTC	CASSLSVRAAPYEQYF
TRBV18	TRBD1	TRBJ1-1	many	TGTGCCAGCTCACCTATTCGGGACAGGGTTGCTGAAGCTTTCTTT	CASSPIRDRVAEAFF
TRBV6-5	-	TRBJ2-1	many	TGTGCCAGCAGTTACGGGGCCTACCCGGCGCTCAGCAATGAGCAGTTCTTC	CASSYGAYPALSNEQFF
TRBV4-2	-	TRBJ1-2	many	TGTGCCAGCAGCCAAGATCTGGGCTATGGCTACACCTTC	CASSQDLGYGYTF
TRBV2	-	TRBJ2-1	many	TGTGCCAGCAGTGATAGAATTGGGCTCTACAATGAGCAGTTCTTC	CASSDRIGLYNEQFF
TRBV5-1	TRBD1	TRBJ2-6	many	TGCGCCAGCAGCTCCGGACAGGGGGCGAGAGGGGCCAACGTCCTGACTTTC	CASSSGQGARGANVLTF
TRBV18	TRBD1	TRBJ1-4	many	TGTGCCAGCTCGTACAGGGGACCAGAAAAACTGTTTTTT	CASSYRGPEKLFF
TRBV28	-	TRBJ1-4	many	TGTGCCAGCAGTTTCAGCAGGGACTATGAAAAACTGTTTTTT	CASSFSRDYEKLFF
TRBV5-1	TRBD2	TRBJ2-7	many	TGCGCCAGCAGCCTTAGCGGGAGAGGCTACGAGCAGTACTTC	CASSLSGRGYEQYF
TRBV7-2	-	TRBJ2-1	many	TGTGCCAGCAGCCGGGACTCGACCCTTTACAATGAGCAGTTCTTC	CASSRDSTLYNEQFF
TRBV11-2	-	TRBJ2-7	many	TGTGCCAGCAGATTTACCCTCGAGCAGTACTTC	CASRFTLEQYF
TRBV25-1	-	TRBJ1-5	medium-sized	TGTGCCAGCAGTGAATATGGGGGTCAGCCCCAGCATTTT	CASSEYGGQPQHF
TRBV7-3	-	TRBJ2-1	many	TGTGCCAGCAGCCTGACTAGTACGTACAATGAGCAGTTCTTC	CASSLTSTYNEQFF